The 4 T cell receptor beta chains below were found in one sample sequenced in a study of T cell repertoires in cytomegalovirus infection. TCRdb called the reads again in MiXCR, with one record for every CDR3 protein. The sample has about 160,000 distinct CDR3 sequences, about 20% seen once. Their antigen targets remain unknown. The specimen was CD8+ T cells from cultured PBMCs, collected from culture after CMV antigen stimulation. The source of these receptors is a human donor in good health (CMV status not recorded). Some clones in this sample may be carry-over from other donors' samples.

V is TRBV7-9 and J is TRBJ1-4; tentative D call: TRBD1 (6 bases). Germline V gene sequence: CDR1 SEHNR, CDR2 FQNEAQ (reference sequence). V lost 5 bases and J lost 2, with 12 bases in between. CDR3 length: 15 residues. As DNA, the CDR3 is TGTGCCAGCAGCACGGGACACGATACTAATGAAAAACTGTTTTTT. Encoded protein: CASSTGHDTNEKLFF. Full variable domain (remainder filled in from reference TRBV7-9 and TRBJ1-4): DTGVSQNPRHKITKRGQNVTFRCDPISEHNRLYWYRQTLGQGPEFLTYFQNEAQLEKSRLLSDRFSAERPKGSFSTLEIQRTEQGDSAMYLCASSTGHDTNEKLFFGSGTQLSVL.

There are a few counts of this clonotype. This chain joins TRBV5-1 and TRBJ2-3; the D gene could be TRBD1 or TRBD2 (6 bases each). The germline gives CDR1 SGHRS, CDR2 YFSETQ. The CDR3 is 14 residues long. The germline V and J ends were trimmed by 3 bases and 4 bases, with 12 bases remaining between them. The CDR3, as DNA: TGCGCCAGCAGCTCGAAACGGGGGCCAGATACGCAGTATTTT. Translated: CASSSKRGPDTQYF.

The J gene is TRBJ2-7, the V gene TRBV7-8, with D tentatively TRBD1 or TRBD2 (5 bases each). CDR3 size: 15 residues. V lost 2 bases and J 1 base, leaving 12 bases between the germline ends. Looked up from germline, CDR1 is SGHVS and CDR2 is FQNEAQ. The CDR3 DNA sequence: TGTGCCAGCAGCTTATGGGACCGACCTTCCTACGAGCAGTACTTC. As protein: CASSLWDRPSYEQYF. The variable domain in full, with the rest retrieved from reference TRBV7-8 and TRBJ2-7, is GAGVSQSPRYKVAKRGQDVALRCDPISGHVSLFWYQQALGQGPEFLTYFQNEAQLDKSGLPSDRFFAERPEGSVSTLKIQRTQQEDSAVYLCASSLWDRPSYEQYFGPGTRLTVT.

This chain joins TRBV4-3 and TRBJ2-3; D remains ambiguous. Looked up from germline, CDR1 is LGHNA and CDR2 is YSLEER. Trimming shortened V by 1 base and J by 2 bases, and 10 bases separated the two germline ends. There are 15 residues in the CDR3. The DNA for the CDR3 is TGCGCCAGCAGCCAAGGGGCCCGGTACACAGATACGCAGTATTTT. Its translation is CASSQGARYTDTQYF.